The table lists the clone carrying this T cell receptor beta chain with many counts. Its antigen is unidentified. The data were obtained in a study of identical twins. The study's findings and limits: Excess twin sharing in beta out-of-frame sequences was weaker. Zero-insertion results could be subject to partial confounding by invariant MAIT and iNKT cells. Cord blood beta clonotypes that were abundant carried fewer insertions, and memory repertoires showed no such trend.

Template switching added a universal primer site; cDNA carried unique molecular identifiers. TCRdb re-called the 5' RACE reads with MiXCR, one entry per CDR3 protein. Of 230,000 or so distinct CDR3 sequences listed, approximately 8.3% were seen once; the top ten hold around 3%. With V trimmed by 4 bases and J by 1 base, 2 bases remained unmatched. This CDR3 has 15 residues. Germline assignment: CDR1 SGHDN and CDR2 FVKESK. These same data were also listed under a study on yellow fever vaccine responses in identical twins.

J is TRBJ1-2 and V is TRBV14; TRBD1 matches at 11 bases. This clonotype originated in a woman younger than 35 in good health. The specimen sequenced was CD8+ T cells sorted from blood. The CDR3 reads CASSPGTGGNYGYTF. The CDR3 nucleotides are TGTGCCAGCAGCCCCGGGACAGGGGGTAACTATGGCTACACCTTC.